These 16 T cell receptor beta chains were all obtained from the same sample, sequenced in a study of T cell repertoires in aging, cancer and after chemotherapy. TCR beta rearrangements were amplified from peripheral blood genomic DNA. Rearranged V-D-J TRB sequences were amplified with a mixed TRB-A/B primer pool. TCRdb reprocessed the multiplex PCR reads with MiXCR, giving one entry per CDR3 protein. The repertoire holds about 4,100 distinct CDR3 sequences, with more than 20% as singletons. The sequencing input was blood. The source is a human donor with a solid tumor.

This clonotype is labeled medium-sized. The V and J genes are TRBV5-4 and TRBJ2-3; D is unresolved. The V gene's germline CDR1 is SGHNT and CDR2 YYREEE (reference sequence). Trimming took 0 bases from V and 0 from J, leaving 5 bases between them. The CDR3 runs to 14 residues. The CDR3, as DNA: TGTGCCAGCAGCTTGGACATTAGCACAGATACGCAGTATTTT. Its protein product is CASSLDISTDTQYF.

This clonotype ranks as medium-sized. V is TRBV19 and J is TRBJ2-5; 7 bases agree with TRBD2. The V gene's germline CDR1 is LNHDA and CDR2 SQIVND (reference sequence). After removal of 7 bases from V and 7 bases from J, the junction contained 18 bases not matched to a gene. The CDR3 loop spans 16 amino acids. The DNA for the CDR3 is TGTGCCAGTACCCCAACGGGGGGAAACGGCTTTCGGACCCAGTACTTC. This encodes CASTPTGGNGFRTQYF.

In its sample, this clonotype is medium-sized. This sequence joins TRBV27 and TRBJ2-1; D unclear. Germline loops: CDR1 MNHEY, CDR2 SMNVEV (reference sequence). The CDR3 runs 13 residues. Trimming shortened V by 3 bases and J by 10 bases, and 13 bases separated the two germline ends. The CDR3 bases are TGTGCCAGCAGTTTTTCTCGGTCCCTCGAGCAGTTCTTC. This sequence encodes CASSFSRSLEQFF.

Judged by abundance, this clonotype is medium-sized (0.01 to 0.1%). The rearrangement links TRBV19 to TRBJ2-7, with 10 bases identical to TRBD1. After removal of 9 bases from V and 1 base from J, the junction contained 18 bases not matched to a gene. This CDR3 spans 18 amino acids. Looked up from germline, CDR1 is LNHDA and CDR2 is SQIVND (reference sequence). DNA for the CDR3: TGTGCCAGCCATAAGACAGGGGGCTTCGGAGGAGAGTCCTACGAGCAGTACTTC. The encoded protein is CASHKTGGFGGESYEQYF.

About this clonotype itself: A much bigger clone sits one base away, suggesting this may be a read error. In DNA, the CDR3 is TGTGCCAGCAGCTTGGACTTCAGGAACACTGAAGCTTTCTTT. Protein sequence: CASSLDFRNTEAFF. The chain links TRBV5-4 to TRBJ1-1; no clear D. Trimming left V 0 bases short and J 1 base short, with 7 bases between. The germline gives CDR1 SGHNT, CDR2 YYREEE (reference sequence). CDR3 length: 14 amino acids.

In this sample, this clonotype is medium-sized. The V and J genes are TRBV5-6 and TRBJ2-7; 12 nucleotides agree with TRBD2. After removal of 2 bases from V and 2 bases from J, the junction contained 5 bases not matched to a gene. CDR1 is SGHDT, CDR2 YYEEEE, per germline. The CDR3 has 16 amino acids. The CDR3 reads CASSFGLAGLTYEQYF. In DNA form, the CDR3 reads TGTGCCAGCAGCTTTGGACTAGCGGGACTCACCTACGAGCAGTACTTC.

This clonotype is medium-sized (0.01 to 0.1%) by share. The chain joins TRBV6-1 to TRBJ1-5; no clear D. The CDR3 spans 12 residues. The V gene lost 3 bases and the J gene lost 11 bases, with 11 bases spanning the gap. The V gene's germline CDR1 is MNHNS and CDR2 SASEGT. CDR3 sequence: CASSEWELTQHF. DNA for the CDR3: TGTGCCAGCAGTGAGTGGGAGTTGACCCAGCATTTT.

J is TRBJ2-1 and V is TRBV5-1; a possible D gene is TRBD2 (5 bases). The germline gives CDR1 SGHRS, CDR2 YFSETQ. Trimming left V 3 bases short and J 6 bases short, with 10 bases between. The CDR3 is 13 residues long. The CDR3 sequence is CASSWTLSNEQFF. The DNA for the CDR3 is TGCGCCAGCAGCTGGACTCTATCCAATGAGCAGTTCTTC.

In this sample, this clonotype is medium-sized (0.01 to 0.1%). The chain employs TRBV12-3 or TRBV12-4 and TRBJ1-5; D is ambiguous. This CDR3 has 16 amino acids. V lost 3 bases to trimming and J lost 4 bases, with 16 bases between them. The CDR3 loop is CASSFVSWLWNQPQHF. The CDR3 nucleotides read TGTGCCAGCAGTTTTGTCAGTTGGCTCTGGAATCAGCCCCAGCATTTT.

This clonotype has more than one count but fewer than ten. V and J are TRBV7-2 and TRBJ2-3; 11 bases are shared with TRBD2. This CDR3 region has 16 residues. V was pared by 5 bases and J by 7 bases, with 11 bases of the junction left unmatched. Germline loops: CDR1 SGHTA, CDR2 FQGNSA. CDR3 nucleotide sequence: TGTGCCAGCAGCGTCGTACTAGCGGGAGTGGGGAATACGCAGTATTTT. As protein: CASSVVLAGVGNTQYF.

Relative to its sample, this clonotype is medium-sized. The V gene is TRBV5-1, the J gene TRBJ2-3, with D maybe TRBD2 (5 bases). CDR3 length: 14 residues. The germline V gene has CDR1 SGHRS and CDR2 YFSETQ. With 4 bases removed from V and 2 bases from J, the gap between germline ends came to 11 bases. The chain's CDR3 is CASSLDGVTDTQYF. The CDR3 region has the DNA TGCGCCAGCAGCCTAGACGGGGTCACAGATACGCAGTATTTT.

This rearrangement joins TRBV6-5 to TRBJ2-3; TRBD2 agrees at 16 bases. Trimming cost V 7 bases and J 4 bases; bases outside gene matches: 11. The V gene's germline CDR1 is MNHEY and CDR2 SVGAGI. CDR3 size: 18 residues. CDR3 region: CASKFPGLAGGGADTQYF. In DNA form, the CDR3 reads TGTGCCAGCAAATTTCCGGGACTAGCGGGAGGGGGTGCAGATACGCAGTATTTT.

V gene TRBV10-1 combines with J gene TRBJ2-3; 7 bases are a match to TRBD2. Losses at the gene ends were 6 bases for V and 0 bases for J; bases not matched to a gene: 0. This CDR3 contains 13 residues. Germline CDR1 WNHNN, CDR2 SYGVQD (reference sequence). CDR3 nucleotide sequence: TGCGCCAGCAGGCGGGAGAGCACAGATACGCAGTATTTT. It codes for CASRRESTDTQYF.

This clonotype was observed a handful of times. V is TRBV10-3 and J is TRBJ2-7, with 9 nucleotides matching TRBD1. V lost 0 bases to trimming and J lost 6 bases; unmatched junction nucleotides: 3. The CDR3 sequence is 14 residues long. Germline V lookup: CDR1 ENHRY, CDR2 SYGVKD. CDR3 sequence: CAISESRQGGEQYF. CDR3 DNA sequence: TGTGCCATCAGTGAGTCGAGACAGGGGGGCGAGCAGTACTTC.

The chain combines TRBV7-2 with TRBJ1-5; 7 bases map to TRBD1. This CDR3 is built from 16 residues. V lost 5 bases and J lost 2; bases outside the gene matches: 9. Germline CDR1 is SGHTA and CDR2 is FQGNSA. CDR3 coding DNA: TGTGCCAGCAGCCCCTCAGGGGGGATTGGCAATCAGCCCCAGCATTTT. Amino acid sequence: CASSPSGGIGNQPQHF.

This clonotype was seen more than once but under ten times. The rearrangement links TRBV20-1 to TRBJ2-1; possible D gene TRBD2, 5 bases. The germline V gene has CDR1 DFQATT and CDR2 SNEGSKA (reference sequence). Trimming shortened V by 3 bases and J by 3 bases, and 6 bases separated the two germline ends. The CDR3 has 12 residues. As DNA, the CDR3 is TGCAGTGCTAGCGGACTCTACAATGAGCAGTTCTTC. It codes for CSASGLYNEQFF.